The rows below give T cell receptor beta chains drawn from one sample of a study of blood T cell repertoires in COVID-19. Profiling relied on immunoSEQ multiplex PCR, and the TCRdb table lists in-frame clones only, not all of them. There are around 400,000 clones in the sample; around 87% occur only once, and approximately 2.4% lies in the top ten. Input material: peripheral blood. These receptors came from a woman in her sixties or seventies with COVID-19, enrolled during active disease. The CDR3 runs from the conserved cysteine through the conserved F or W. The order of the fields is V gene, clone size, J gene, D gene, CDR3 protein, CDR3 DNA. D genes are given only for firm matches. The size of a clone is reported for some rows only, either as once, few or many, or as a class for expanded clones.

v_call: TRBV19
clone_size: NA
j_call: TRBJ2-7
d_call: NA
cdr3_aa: CASSTTRRSYEQYF
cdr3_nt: TGTGCCAGTAGCACTACTAGAAGGTCCTACGAGCAGTACTTC

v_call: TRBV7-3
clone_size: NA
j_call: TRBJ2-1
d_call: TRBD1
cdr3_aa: CASSLRGQAYNEQFF
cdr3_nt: TGTGCCAGCAGCTTAAGGGGACAGGCATACAATGAGCAGTTCTTC

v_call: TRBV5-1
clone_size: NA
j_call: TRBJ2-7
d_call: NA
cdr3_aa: CASSLDSGGYEQYF
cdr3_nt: TGCGCCAGCAGCTTGGATTCGGGTGGGTACGAGCAGTACTTC

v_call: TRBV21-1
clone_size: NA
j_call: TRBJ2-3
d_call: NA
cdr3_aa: CASSKAYRLAGSTDTQYF
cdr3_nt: TGTGCCAGCAGCAAAGCTTATCGACTAGCGGGGAGCACAGATACGCAGTATTTT

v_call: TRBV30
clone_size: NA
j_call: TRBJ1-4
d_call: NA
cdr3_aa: CAWSVGGWEKLFF
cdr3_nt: TGTGCCTGGAGTGTGGGGGGTTGGGAAAAACTGTTTTTT

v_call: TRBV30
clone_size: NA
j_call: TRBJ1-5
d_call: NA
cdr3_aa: CAWSYPAGGNQPQHF
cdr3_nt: TGTGCCTGGAGTTATCCGGCAGGGGGCAATCAGCCCCAGCATTTT

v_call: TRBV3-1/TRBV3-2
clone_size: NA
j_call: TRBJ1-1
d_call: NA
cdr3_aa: CASTPGGTEAFF
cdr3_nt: TGTGCCAGCACCCCCGGTGGCACTGAAGCTTTCTTT

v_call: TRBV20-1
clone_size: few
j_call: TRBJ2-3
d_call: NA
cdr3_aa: CSTFGTDTQYF
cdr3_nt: TGCAGTACTTTCGGCACAGATACGCAGTATTTT

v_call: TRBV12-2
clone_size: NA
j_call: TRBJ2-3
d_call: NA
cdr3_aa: CASRLDPRGLAKAFTDTQYF
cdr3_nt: TGTGCAAGTCGCTTAGACCCGCGAGGGCTAGCGAAGGCCTTCACAGATACGCAGTATTTT

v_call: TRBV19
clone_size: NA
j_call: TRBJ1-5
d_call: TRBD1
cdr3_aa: CASSQGARSNQPQHF
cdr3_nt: TGTGCCAGTAGTCAGGGGGCTAGAAGCAATCAGCCCCAGCATTTT